This TCR beta chain stems from a study of blood T cell repertoires in COVID-19. Across the whole study: The study drew acute and convalescent COVID-19 samples from the United States, Italy and Spain.

A note on this clone: This CDR3 is also generated by other DNA sequences in the sample.

Original handling: Estimation of nucleated cell counts was performed using reference gene primer amplification. Measured with immunoSEQ multiplex PCR; TCRdb has only the in-frame clones, and not every one. For V, J and clone size, that table is used; D and trimming come from the DNA. The sample has about 400,000 clones, 80% to 90% seen once. Sequencing used peripheral blood. The sequence derives from a man between 40 and 49 years old with acute or convalescent COVID-19.

DNA of the CDR3: TGTGCCAGCAGCCCCGGACAGGGTGGTGAAAAACTGTTTTTT. It translates to CASSPGQGGEKLFF. The V gene is TRBV7-9, the J gene TRBJ1-4, with 8 positions matching TRBD1. The CDR3 runs 14 residues. Losses at the gene ends were 5 bases for V and 7 bases for J; bases not matched to a gene: 6. Germline V gene data show CDR1 as SEHNR and CDR2 as FQNEAQ (reference sequence).